The 30 T cell receptor beta chains reported below all come from one sample, sequenced in a study of T cells in Graves' hyperthyroidism and ophthalmopathy (dated by TCRdb to between 2018 and 2021). Library creation used multiplex PCR. Reads for this sample came from an Illumina HiSeq 2000. The TCR beta CDR3 regions were amplified from the RNA transcripts. The first round of RT-PCR for the TCR CDR3 was performed with the HTBI primer set and the Qiagen OneStep RT-PCR kit. TCRdb took the public reads, trimmed them with fastp at Q25, ran MiXCR for clone calling and kept in-frame beta chains. Under each unique CDR3 protein, matching rows form one entry showing the most common genes and DNA. The sample table shows around 760,000 distinct CDR3 sequences, and about a third are seen once. Around 32% of the sample is in the top ten clones. Sequencing was performed on blood. The origin of the receptors is a woman in her 40s with Graves' hyperthyroidism.

The J gene is TRBJ1-2, the V gene TRBV3-1; no definite D call. The CDR3 has 14 amino acids. CDR1 and CDR2 from the germline V gene are LGHDT and YNNKEL (reference sequence). Trimming stripped 6 bases from V and 7 bases from J, with 18 bases between. This CDR3 is CASSYDPTSPGYTF. The CDR3, as DNA: TGTGCCAGCAGTTATGATCCTACCTCGCCTGGCTACACCTTC.

This clonotype was seen once. The rearrangement links TRBV7-2 to TRBJ1-5; 7 bases agree with TRBD1. The J segment lost 5 bases and the V segment lost 5 bases, leaving 9 bases of the junction unmatched. This CDR3 spans 15 amino acids. CDR1 is SGHTA, CDR2 FQGNSA, per germline. The CDR3 DNA is TGTGCCAGCAGCCCTACCGGGGACAGTTATCAGCCCCAGCATTTT. Protein product: CASSPTGDSYQPQHF.

For this clonotype: The junction shows a germline mismatch at one end, possibly a read error. The J gene is TRBJ2-6, the V gene TRBV7-2; 7 bases fit TRBD2. The CDR3 contains 13 residues. Germline V gene lookup returns CDR1 SGHTA and CDR2 FQGNSA. This chain's CDR3 is CASSATGGNVLTF. In DNA form, the CDR3 reads TGTGCCAGCAGCGCTACGGGGGGCAACGTCCTGACTTTC.

V is TRBV25-1 and J is TRBJ1-4; 9 bases agree with TRBD1. The V segment lost 5 bases and the J segment 3 bases; nucleotides outside the gene matches: 10. Germline CDR1 is MGHDK and CDR2 is SYGVNS. There are 17 residues in the CDR3. As DNA, the CDR3 is TGTGCCAGCAGTCCAATGGTGGGACAGGGCTCTAATGAAAAACTGTTTTTT. Translation gives CASSPMVGQGSNEKLFF.

Remarks on this clonotype: One end of the junction is discordant with germline, which a read error may explain. This chain uses TRBV10-2 with TRBJ2-3; D remains ambiguous. This CDR3 has 16 residues. The germline V gene has CDR1 WSHSY and CDR2 SAAADI. In nucleotides, the CDR3 is TGTGCCAGCAGCCAAGATTCTTTGGGCTCCACAGATACGCAGTATTTT. The encoded protein is CASSQDSLGSTDTQYF.

There are many counts of this clonotype. The chain is built from TRBV11-2 and TRBJ2-7; the D is unclear. V shed 1 base and J shed 5 bases, with 9 bases lying between them. Germline V gene lookup returns CDR1 SGHAT and CDR2 FQNNGV. The CDR3 contains 13 residues. As DNA, the CDR3 is TGTGCCAGCAGCTTAGGGCCGTCCAACGAGCAGTACTTC. Its protein is CASSLGPSNEQYF.

In this sample, this clonotype turned up many times. The rearrangement links TRBV14 to TRBJ1-2, with D possibly being TRBD1 (5 bases). Trimming removed 2 bases from V and 7 bases from J, with 14 bases in between. The CDR3 runs to 14 residues. The germline CDR1 and CDR2 sequences are SGHDN and FVKESK. The CDR3 nucleotides read TGTGCCAGCAGCCAAAGTACCTCGGGGGGTGGCTACACCTTC. It encodes CASSQSTSGGGYTF.

The rearrangement joins TRBV10-1 to TRBJ1-6; perhaps TRBD1 as D (5 bases). In germline, CDR1 is WNHNN, CDR2 SYGVQD (reference sequence). The germline V and J ends were trimmed by 4 bases and 9 bases, with 16 bases remaining between them. This CDR3 spans 15 amino acids. CDR3 protein: CASSGIGTSGSPLHF. The CDR3 nucleotides are TGCGCCAGCAGTGGAATCGGGACTTCTGGTTCACCCCTCCACTTT.

V gene TRBV6-5 combines with J gene TRBJ2-2; the D gene is possibly TRBD2 (7 bases). V dropped 2 bases and J dropped 1 base, with 14 bases sitting between them. The CDR3 length is 17 residues. In germline, CDR1 is MNHEY, CDR2 SVGAGI. CDR3 coding DNA: TGTGCCAGCAGTTACCCCGCCGGGGGGCTGAACACCGGGGAGCTGTTTTTT. Its protein product is CASSYPAGGLNTGELFF.

The V gene is TRBV4-1, the J gene TRBJ2-7; the match to TRBD1 covers 7 bases. CDR3 size: 14 residues. Losses at the gene ends were 3 bases for V and 6 bases for J; bases not matched to a gene: 8. CDR1 and CDR2 (germline): MGHRA, YSYEKL. This CDR3 is CASSQDRTIFEQYF. DNA of the CDR3: TGCGCCAGCAGCCAGGACAGGACGATCTTCGAGCAGTACTTC.

This chain uses TRBV29-1 with TRBJ1-1; tentative D call: TRBD1 (5 bases). This CDR3 is built from 9 residues. Germline-derived CDR1 and CDR2 are SQVTM and ANQGSEA. Trimming removed 7 bases at V and 7 bases at J, with 7 bases between. The chain's CDR3 is CSGGSEAFF. As DNA, the CDR3 is TGCAGCGGGGGGAGTGAAGCTTTCTTT. The variable domain in full, with the rest retrieved from reference TRBV29-1 and TRBJ1-1, is SAVISQKPSRDICQRGTSLTIQCQVDSQVTMMFWYRQQPGQSLTLIATANQGSEATYESGFVIDKFPISRPNLTFSTLTVSNMSPEDSSIYLCSGGSEAFFGQGTRLTVV.

CDR3 nucleotide sequence: TGTGCCACCAGCAGAGAAGGAGTGGAGAGGAGCAATCAGCCCCAGCATTTT. This codes for CATSREGVERSNQPQHF. The chain employs TRBV15 and TRBJ1-5, with D uncertain. Germline V gene sequence: CDR1 LNHNV, CDR2 YYDKDF (reference sequence). The CDR3 consists of 17 residues. V was cut by 0 bases and J by 1 base, with 13 bases left in between. Together with reference TRBV15 and TRBJ1-5, the CDR3 gives the full variable domain: DAMVIQNPRYQVTQFGKPVTLSCSQTLNHNVMYWYQQKSSQAPKLLFHYYDKDFNNEADTPDNFQSRRPNTSFCFLDIRSPGLGDTAMYLCATSREGVERSNQPQHFGDGTRLSIL.

This clonotype has a count of ten or more. The chain joins TRBV7-9 to TRBJ2-5; the D is unclear. This CDR3 is built from 14 residues. The germline CDR1 and CDR2 sequences are SEHNR and FQNEAQ (reference sequence). Trimming cost V 5 bases and J 1 base, with 11 bases left between them. CDR3 DNA sequence: TGTGCCAGCAGCCAAAGGCCGGGCCAAGAGACCCAGTACTTC. This gives the protein CASSQRPGQETQYF.

The V and J genes are TRBV19 and TRBJ2-6; no clear D. Trimming stripped 2 bases from V and 2 bases from J, with 7 bases between. The CDR3 sequence is 15 residues long. Germline V lookup: CDR1 LNHDA, CDR2 SQIVND (reference sequence). CDR3 coding DNA: TGTGCCAGTAGTATATGGCAGCCTGGGGCCAACGTCCTGACTTTC. This gives the protein CASSIWQPGANVLTF.

The rearrangement uses TRBV20-1 and TRBJ1-4; the match to TRBD1 covers 9 bases. Germline CDR1 DFQATT, CDR2 SNEGSKA (reference sequence). J lost 1 base, V lost 8 bases, and 5 bases had no gene match. This CDR3 has 14 residues. This CDR3 is CSSGQGLTNEKLFF. In nucleotides, the CDR3 is TGCAGTTCGGGACAGGGTCTAACTAATGAAAAACTGTTTTTT.

In its sample, this clonotype was seen a few times. The J gene is TRBJ1-1, the V gene TRBV12-3 or TRBV12-4; 10 bases fit TRBD1. The junction had 6 bases not matched to a gene; V was cut back by 6 bases and J by 11 bases. The CDR3 runs 12 residues. The CDR3 DNA follows: TGTGCCAGCAGCGACAGGGGGCGCGACGCTTTCTTT. Residues: CASSDRGRDAFF.

This chain uses TRBV10-3 with TRBJ2-3; D gene unclear. Germline V gene sequence: CDR1 ENHRY, CDR2 SYGVKD. The CDR3 extends over 14 amino acids. V lost 4 bases and J lost 1, with 9 bases in between. CDR3 in amino acids: CAISGDVGTDTQYF. In DNA form, the CDR3 reads TGTGCCATCAGTGGAGACGTGGGCACAGATACGCAGTATTTT.

There are a few counts of this clonotype. A much larger clonotype is one base distant, so this may be a read error. The chain has TRBV10-3 and TRBJ2-7; D gene unclear. The CDR3 covers 14 residues. Germline V gene data show CDR1 as ENHRY and CDR2 as SYGVKD. Deletions cut 8 bases from V and 0 bases from J, with 14 bases between. CDR3 region: CAIVEPLGSYEQYF. CDR3 coding DNA: TGTGCCATCGTGGAACCGTTGGGCTCCTACGAGCAGTACTTC.

The rearrangement links TRBV10-3 to TRBJ2-3; TRBD2 matches at 11 bases. Germline CDR1 is ENHRY and CDR2 is SYGVKD. This CDR3 is built from 16 residues. With V trimmed by 5 bases and J by 5 bases, 9 bases remained unmatched. CDR3 in amino acids: CAISLHHSGRVDTQYF. CDR3 nucleotide sequence: TGTGCCATCAGTCTCCACCATAGCGGGAGGGTAGATACGCAGTATTTT.

This chain connects TRBV2 to TRBJ1-2, with D hard to call. This CDR3 region has 15 residues. The germline V gene has CDR1 SNHLY and CDR2 FYNNEI. Between the trimmed V and J ends, which lost 7 bases and 5 bases, there was a span of 20 bases. As DNA, the CDR3 is TGTGCCAGCACCACGCAGAGGGTCAGCTCTTATGGCTACACCTTC. It translates to CASTTQRVSSYGYTF. Combining the CDR3 with reference TRBV2 and TRBJ1-2 gives the whole variable domain EPEVTQTPSHQVTQMGQEVILRCVPISNHLYFYWYRQILGQKVEFLVSFYNNEISEKSEIFDDQFSVERPDGSNFTLKIRSTKLEDSAMYFCASTTQRVSSYGYTFGSGTRLTVV.

The sample holds many counts of this clonotype. The chain has TRBV4-2 and TRBJ2-7, with unresolved D. The V gene lost 0 bases and the J gene lost 2 bases, with 5 bases spanning the gap. The CDR3 sequence is 13 residues long. Germline CDR1 and CDR2: LGHNA and YNFKEQ. In nucleotides, the CDR3 is TGTGCCAGCAGCCAAGATCCCCCCTACGAGCAGTACTTC. Translated, it gives CASSQDPPYEQYF.

The chain employs TRBV10-3 and TRBJ1-2; 10 nucleotides agree with TRBD1. The germline CDR1 and CDR2 sequences are ENHRY and SYGVKD. The V gene end was trimmed by 3 bases and the J gene end by 8 bases; junction bases not matched to a gene: 3. This CDR3 is built from 13 residues. This CDR3 reads CAISDGQGEGYTF. CDR3 in DNA: TGTGCCATCAGTGACGGACAGGGGGAGGGCTACACCTTC.

On this clonotype itself: A much bigger clone sits one base away, suggesting this may be a read error. This chain joins TRBV20-1 and TRBJ1-5; possibly TRBD1 for D (6 bases). The CDR3 sequence is 13 residues long. The V end was cut by 4 bases, the J end by 7 bases, with 14 bases between. In germline, CDR1 is DFQATT, CDR2 SNEGSKA (reference sequence). This CDR3 is CSANGGSGQPQHF. For the CDR3, the DNA is TGCAGTGCTAACGGGGGCTCTGGGCAGCCCCAGCATTTT.

This clonotype was observed a handful of times. The V call is TRBV24-1, the J call TRBJ2-2; 7 positions match TRBD2. J was trimmed by 7 bases and V by 0 bases; bases with no gene match: 1. CDR3 length: 14 residues. CDR1 is KGHDR, CDR2 SFDVKD, per germline. CDR3 protein: CATSDLRGDGELFF. In DNA form, the CDR3 reads TGTGCCACCAGTGATTTGCGGGGGGACGGGGAGCTGTTTTTT.

This clonotype was recorded at least ten times. The chain carries TRBV25-1 and TRBJ2-5; D might be TRBD1 (5 bases). CDR3 length: 16 residues. CDR1 is MGHDK and CDR2 is SYGVNS in the germline V gene. Trimming left V 0 bases short and J 2 bases short, with 13 bases between. In nucleotides, the CDR3 is TGTGCCAGCAGTGAATATGGTGGGGCAGTTCAAGAGACCCAGTACTTC. Protein: CASSEYGGAVQETQYF.

In regard to this clonotype: Germline is not matched at one junction end, which may reflect a read error. The chain recombines TRBV7-2 with TRBJ2-7; TRBD2 aligns across 14 bases. Germline CDR1 is SGHTA and CDR2 is FQGNSA. This CDR3 contains 16 residues. The CDR3 spells CASSLAGLAGANEQHF. The CDR3 DNA follows: TGTGCCAGCAGCTTAGCGGGACTAGCGGGAGCCAATGAGCAGCACTTC.

This clonotype was found many times. The chain joins TRBV7-2 to TRBJ1-5; TRBD1 might be the D (6 bases). CDR1 and CDR2 from the germline V gene are SGHTA and FQGNSA. Trimming removed 6 bases from V and 3 bases from J, with 15 bases in between. The CDR3 has 15 amino acids. The CDR3 nucleotides read TGTGCCAGCAGACCGTCGACAGGACCCAATCAGCCCCAGCATTTT. This codes for CASRPSTGPNQPQHF.

The chain has TRBV20-1 and TRBJ1-2; the D is unclear. This CDR3 contains 11 residues. Between the trimmed V and J ends, which lost 0 bases and 7 bases, there was a span of 6 bases. Germline assignment: CDR1 DFQATT and CDR2 SNEGSKA (reference sequence). Here the CDR3 DNA reads TGCAGTGCTAGAGATCCGGTTGGCTACACCTTC. Translated: CSARDPVGYTF.

This clonotype was detected a few times. The chain recombines TRBV9 with TRBJ2-7, with D possibly TRBD2 on 5 matching bases. From germline, CDR1 is SGDLS and CDR2 YYNGEE. The V end lost 4 bases, the J end lost 2 bases, and 22 bases lay between the germline ends. The CDR3 loop spans 17 amino acids. The CDR3 loop reads CASSSSVGGGGPYEQYF. As DNA, the CDR3 is TGTGCCAGCAGCTCTTCGGTTGGCGGAGGAGGCCCCTACGAGCAGTACTTC.

This clonotype was counted at least ten times. The J gene is TRBJ1-3, the V gene TRBV9, with TRBD1 as a possible D gene (5 bases). Germline V gives CDR1 SGDLS, CDR2 YYNGEE. The CDR3 extends over 14 amino acids. The V end lost 0 bases, the J end lost 1 base, and 5 bases lay between the germline ends. For the CDR3, the DNA is TGTGCCAGCAGCGTAGCAGGGTCTGGAAACACCATATATTTT. Protein product: CASSVAGSGNTIYF.